This passage covers 21 T cell receptor beta chains from one sample sequenced in a study of cytomegalovirus exposure and HLA in healthy donors. The PCR contained 60 Vbeta and 13 Jbeta primers. The data were produced by immunoSEQ multiplex PCR, yet TCRdb's version contains in-frame clones alone and is incomplete. The table has over 90,000 clones, around 64% seen once. The sequenced sample consisted of PBMCs. These receptors originate from a man in his fifties or sixties in good health and CMV-seronegative.

The count of this clone is one. The CDR3 loop is CASSALAGGDVSGYTF. DNA of the CDR3: TGTGCCAGCAGCGCCCTGGCAGGGGGCGACGTAAGTGGCTACACCTTC. V gene TRBV7-2 combines with J gene TRBJ1-2; 8 bases agree with TRBD1. The length of the CDR3 is 16 residues. V lost 5 bases, J lost 7 bases, and 15 bases stayed unmatched. Germline assignment: CDR1 SGHTA and CDR2 FQGNSA.

This chain links TRBV7-3 with TRBJ1-5; D is undetermined. The V gene's germline CDR1 is SGHTA and CDR2 FQGTGA. The CDR3 is 13 amino acids. The V gene lost 1 base and the J gene lost 5 bases, with 6 bases spanning the gap. The CDR3 reads CASSLMRDQPQHF. CDR3 nucleotide sequence: TGTGCCAGCAGCTTAATGAGGGATCAGCCCCAGCATTTT.

In its sample, this clone was seen once. This chain links TRBV25-1 with TRBJ2-5, with 11 bases fitting TRBD2. The DNA end is more similar to TRBJ2-7, so the J call may be wrong. The CDR3 has 14 amino acids. Germline lookup yields CDR1 MGHDK and CDR2 SYGVNS. Here the CDR3 DNA reads TGTGCCAGCAAGGCTAGCGGGGGGACATACGAGCAGTACTTC. It is translated as CASKASGGTYEQYF.

The chain joins TRBV2 to TRBJ1-6, with D hard to call. Deletions cut 3 bases from V and 7 bases from J, with 7 bases between. The CDR3 contains 13 residues. The germline V gene has CDR1 SNHLY and CDR2 FYNNEI. Here the CDR3 reads CASSDRTNSPLHF. The DNA of the CDR3 is TGTGCCAGCAGTGACAGAACGAATTCACCCCTCCACTTT.

The chain employs TRBV7-6 and TRBJ2-2; 9 nucleotides line up with TRBD2. The V segment lost 2 bases and the J segment 0 bases; nucleotides outside the gene matches: 4. This CDR3 contains 17 residues. The germline CDR1 and CDR2 sequences are SGHVS and FNYEAQ. The CDR3 DNA follows: TGTGCCAGCAGCTTATGGACTAGCGAGGCGAACACCGGGGAGCTGTTTTTT. This codes for CASSLWTSEANTGELFF.

The CDR3 spells CASSSGTGRDNEQFF. CDR3 sequence (DNA): TGTGCCAGCAGCTCCGGGACAGGGAGAGACAATGAGCAGTTCTTC. The chain uses TRBV11-3 and TRBJ2-1; 9 bases fit TRBD1. CDR1 SGHNT and CDR2 YENEEA come from the germline V gene. Germline trimming cut 4 bases from V and 5 bases from J; bases unmatched to any gene: 6. This CDR3 comprises 15 residues.

The J gene is TRBJ2-3, the V gene TRBV5-4; 10 bases agree with TRBD1. The CDR3 length is 16 residues. V was clipped by 5 bases and J by 3 bases; unmatched bases: 9. Germline V gene lookup returns CDR1 SGHNT and CDR2 YYREEE (reference sequence). CDR3 in amino acids: CASSFPGQGKTDTQYF. CDR3 nucleotides: TGTGCCAGCAGTTTCCCGGGACAGGGGAAAACAGATACGCAGTATTTT. The full variable domain, completed using reference TRBV5-4 and TRBJ2-3, is ETGVTQSPTHLIKTRGQQVTLRCSSQSGHNTVSWYQQALGQGPQFIFQYYREEENGRGNFPPRFSGLQFPNYSSELNVNALELDDSALYLCASSFPGQGKTDTQYFGPGTRLTVL.

This clone was seen only once. The chain is built from TRBV18 and TRBJ2-7, with 7 nucleotides matching TRBD1. The CDR3 loop spans 16 amino acids. Germline V lookup: CDR1 KGHSH, CDR2 LQKENI. V shed 5 bases and J 0 bases; nucleotides not matched to a gene: 10. The CDR3 bases are TGTGCCAGCTCAACCCAGGGACAGCCGCTCTCCTACGAGCAGTACTTC. It translates to CASSTQGQPLSYEQYF.

Worth noting for this clone: One end of the junction is discordant with germline, which a read error may explain. The chain employs TRBV7-9 and TRBJ1-6, with unresolved D. The germline gives CDR1 SEHNR, CDR2 FQNEAQ (reference sequence). This CDR3 region has 11 residues. CDR3 coding DNA: TGTTCCAGCAGCTTCAGTTCACCCCTCCACTTT. Its translation is CSSSFSSPLHF. Filled out from reference TRBV7-9 and TRBJ1-6, the complete variable domain reads DTGVSQNPRHKITKRGQNVTFRCDPISEHNRLYWYRQTLGQGPEFLTYFQNEAQLEKSRLLSDRFSAERPKGSFSTLEIQRTEQGDSAMYLCSSSFSSPLHFGNGTRLTVT.

This chain uses TRBV5-4 with TRBJ2-7; 9 bases line up with TRBD1. The V gene's germline CDR1 is SGHNT and CDR2 YYREEE (reference sequence). The CDR3 has 14 amino acids. J gave up 3 bases and V 3 bases, and 4 bases lay outside the gene matches. DNA of the CDR3: TGTGCCAGCAGCTCGGGACAGGGTCGCTACGAGCAGTACTTC. It encodes CASSSGQGRYEQYF.

The chain recombines TRBV6-4 with TRBJ2-1; D perhaps matches TRBD1 (6 bases). The germline V gene encodes CDR1 MRHNA and CDR2 SNTAGT. This CDR3 has 15 amino acids. Trimming cost V 5 bases and J 7 bases, with 18 bases left between them. CDR3 bases: TGTGCCAGCAGTCATGGGGGCGACCGGGGTAATGAGCAGTTCTTC. It translates to CASSHGGDRGNEQFF.

The rearrangement joins TRBV11-3 to TRBJ1-6; TRBD1 agrees at 7 bases. J lost 7 bases, V lost 7 bases, and 7 bases had no gene match. Germline V lookup: CDR1 SGHNT, CDR2 YENEEA. The CDR3 is 14 amino acids. CDR3 coding DNA: TGTGCCAGCAACTCCGACAGGGAGAATTCACCCCTCCACTTT. Protein product: CASNSDRENSPLHF.

This rearrangement joins TRBV25-1 to TRBJ1-2; perhaps TRBD1 as D (5 bases). V lost 6 bases and J lost 1, with 12 bases in between. This CDR3 is built from 14 residues. Germline-derived CDR1 and CDR2 are MGHDK and SYGVNS. The CDR3 loop is CASRPVGDNYGYTF. CDR3 nucleotide sequence: TGTGCCAGCAGGCCAGTAGGGGATAACTATGGCTACACCTTC.

This sequence joins TRBV21-1 and TRBJ1-5; the D segment call TRBD1 is taken from the table without a DNA check. TRBV21-1 is assigned pseudogene status. The length of the CDR3 is 15 residues. In nucleotides, the CDR3 is TGTGCCAGCAGCATATCAGGCTATAGCAATCAGCCCCAGCATTTT. Protein sequence: CASSISGYSNQPQHF.

This clone has more than one count but fewer than ten. J is TRBJ1-2 and V is TRBV6-1; D not certain. Trimming cost V 5 bases and J 2 bases, with 12 bases left between them. The CDR3 extends over 14 amino acids. Germline lookup yields CDR1 MNHNS and CDR2 SASEGT. Here the CDR3 reads CASSSGNANYGYTF. The CDR3 bases are TGTGCCAGCAGTTCCGGGAACGCAAACTATGGCTACACCTTC.

This clone was observed a few times. The V and J genes are TRBV25-1 and TRBJ2-2; 7 bases line up with TRBD1. Germline-derived CDR1 and CDR2 are MGHDK and SYGVNS. The CDR3 consists of 13 residues. J gave up 3 bases and V 5 bases, and 0 bases lay outside the gene matches. CDR3 nucleotides: TGTGCCAGCAGTACAGGGGACACCGGGGAGCTGTTTTTT. Residues: CASSTGDTGELFF.

The count of this clone is one. This chain uses TRBV6-5 with TRBJ1-2, with D tentatively TRBD1 (6 bases). This CDR3 comprises 15 residues. Germline assignment: CDR1 MNHEY and CDR2 SVGAGI. V was trimmed by 0 bases and J by 5 bases, leaving 13 bases between them. The DNA for the CDR3 is TGTGCCAGCAGTTACTCGAGTCAGGGGCGGTATGGCTACACCTTC. This sequence encodes CASSYSSQGRYGYTF.

This chain joins TRBV6-1 and TRBJ1-4; D is unresolved. The V gene's germline CDR1 is MNHNS and CDR2 SASEGT. The germline V and J ends were trimmed by 4 bases and 7 bases, with 22 bases remaining between them. The CDR3 totals 17 residues. The CDR3 DNA reads as TGTGCCAGCAGTGTCCACGGATCGACGACGCGGCCTGAAAAACTGTTTTTT. This translates into CASSVHGSTTRPEKLFF.

V gene TRBV18 combines with J gene TRBJ1-4; the D is unclear. Germline V lookup: CDR1 KGHSH, CDR2 LQKENI. CDR3 length: 17 amino acids. Trimming removed 0 bases at V and 0 bases at J, with 11 bases between. Written as DNA, the CDR3 is TGTGCCAGCTCACCACCGTCTACACGGGCAACTAATGAAAAACTGTTTTTT. It translates to CASSPPSTRATNEKLFF.

This clone appeared a few times. The rearrangement uses TRBV7-3 and TRBJ2-1; TRBD2 matches 9 bases. Germline CDR1 reads SGHTA; CDR2 reads FQGTGA. The CDR3 length is 17 residues. V lost 5 bases, J lost 1 base, and 9 bases stayed unmatched. The CDR3 nucleotides read TGTGCCAGCAGCCCCCCGGAAGCGGGAGGTTCCTACAATGAGCAGTTCTTC. Its translation is CASSPPEAGGSYNEQFF. The full variable domain, with the rest looked up from reference TRBV7-3 and TRBJ2-1, is GAGVSQTPSNKVTEKGKYVELRCDPISGHTALYWYRQSLGQGPEFLIYFQGTGAADDSGLPNDRFFAVRPEGSVSTLKIQRTERGDSAVYLCASSPPEAGGSYNEQFFGPGTRLTVL.

The chain links TRBV9 to TRBJ2-7; TRBD1 is a possible D gene (5 bases). The CDR3 spans 14 residues. Germline loops: CDR1 SGDLS, CDR2 YYNGEE. V was shortened by 6 bases and J by 7 bases, with 20 bases between the two germline ends. CDR3 amino acids: CASNRDSLMGEQYF. The CDR3 bases are TGTGCCAGCAATCGAGACAGCCTAATGGGGGAGCAGTACTTC.